Below, one T cell receptor beta chain is given with its context. Its antigen is undetermined. Primers included in the PCR were 60 Vbeta and 13 Jbeta primers. Clones were read by immunoSEQ multiplex PCR, and TCRdb kept only the in-frame ones, dropping some. The table has 140,000 to 150,000 clones, over 70% seen once. Losses at the gene ends were 4 bases for V and 4 bases for J; bases not matched to a gene: 2. The CDR3 is made up of 13 amino acids. The germline CDR1 and CDR2 sequences are SNHLY and FYNNEI. The sample originates from a study of cytomegalovirus exposure and HLA in healthy donors. General study results and limits: CMV serostatus was the sole immune exposure information available. The study dropped some indistinguishable V segments, TRBV6-2 and TRBV6-3 among them. In a later analysis, compared with equally common non-associated chains, HLA-associated beta chains were more expanded. HLA restriction was apparent for most CMV-associated TCR beta chains in a later analysis.

Sequencing was done on a sample of PBMCs. The chain recombines TRBV2 with TRBJ1-2; TRBD1 aligns across 8 bases. This clonotype was obtained from a man aged 30-40 years in good health and CMV-seronegative. CDR3 loop: CASSVGQGYGYTF. The CDR3 DNA follows: TGTGCCAGCAGTGTCGGACAGGGCTATGGCTACACCTTC.